Sequencing of this TCR beta chain was carried out in a study of blood T cell repertoires in COVID-19. Study information: Researchers got acute and convalescent COVID-19 samples from the United States, Italy and Spain. PBMCs, B-cell-depleted T cells, or T cells provided the cDNA or gDNA that made up the material.

This clone showed up just a few times. In germline, CDR1 is MNHEY, CDR2 SVGEGT. The CDR3 has 18 amino acids. Trimming removed 4 bases from V and 10 bases from J, with 26 bases in between. Per the authors' pipeline: From reference gene primer amplification, estimates of nucleated cell counts were derived. Profiling relied on immunoSEQ multiplex PCR, and the TCRdb table lists in-frame clones only, not all of them. V and J calls and clone size are given by that table; D and trimming were obtained from the DNA. The profile shows about 190,000 clones, 75% to 90% of them singletons. Sequencing was performed on peripheral blood. The chain recombines TRBV6-2 or TRBV6-3 with TRBJ1-6, with a weak D call TRBD1 (6 bases). This sequence originates from a man aged 35-49 years with acute or convalescent COVID-19. CDR3 in amino acids: CASSFEGWFQGNPSPLHF. CDR3 DNA sequence: TGTGCCAGCAGTTTCGAGGGTTGGTTTCAGGGGAATCCGTCACCCCTCCACTTT.